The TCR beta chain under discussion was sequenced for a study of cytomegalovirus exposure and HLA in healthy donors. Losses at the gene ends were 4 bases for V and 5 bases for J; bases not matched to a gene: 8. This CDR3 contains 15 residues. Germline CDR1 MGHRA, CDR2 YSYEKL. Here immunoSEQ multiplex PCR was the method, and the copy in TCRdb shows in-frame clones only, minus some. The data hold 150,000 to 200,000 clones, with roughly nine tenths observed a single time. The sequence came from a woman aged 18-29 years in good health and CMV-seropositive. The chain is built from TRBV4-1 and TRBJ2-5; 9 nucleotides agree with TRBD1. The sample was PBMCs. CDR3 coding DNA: TGCGCCAGCAGCCGGTGGACAGGGGTTGGGGAGACCCAGTACTTC. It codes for CASSRWTGVGETQYF.